This T cell receptor (beta chain) was recorded in a study of CXCR3-negative and CXCR3-positive naive CD8 T cells. Findings and limits, study-wide: Researchers report that CXCR3-positive naive cells carry more hydrophobic TRB CDR3s than CXCR3-negative naive cells.

Preparation of TRB cDNA libraries relied on 5' RACE carrying UMI labels. TCRdb re-called the 5' RACE reads and shows each CDR3 protein once, DNA omitted. The sample totals about 57,000 distinct CDR3 sequences. Germline V CDR1 and CDR2: SEHNR, FQNEAQ (reference sequence). This CDR3 region has 14 residues. As to this clonotype: Its antigen is not identified.

With some 310,000 cells each, the CD8+ T cell subsets were individually sorted in triplicate. The TCR comes from a human donor in good health. Some clones in this sample may be carry-over from other donors' samples. Sequencing input: naive CXCR3+ CD8+ T cells from blood. Subset reported: CD45RO-CCR7+CD27+CD95- naive CD8+ T cells expressing CXCR3 (TNR3+). The rearrangement uses TRBV7-9 and TRBJ1-3. CDR3 amino acids: CASSQTGGGNTIYF.